One and the same sample provided the 30 T cell receptor beta chains below, sequenced in a study of long-term antiretroviral therapy in people with HIV. At the survey level, the v3.0 immunoSEQ assay was run. Sequenced by immunoSEQ multiplex PCR; TCRdb stores in-frame clones only, minus some. The data contain approximately 16,000 clones, 70% to 90% of them seen just once; the ten biggest clones take up around 15%. Source: unsorted PBMCs, taken about 2.4 years before starting antiretroviral therapy. The origin of the receptors is a woman aged 25 to 45 with HIV.

This chain uses TRBV18 with TRBJ1-1; D is ambiguous. Trimming pared 2 bases from V and 4 bases from J, leaving 8 bases between. Germline-derived CDR1 and CDR2 are KGHSH and LQKENI. This CDR3 is built from 13 residues. CDR3 bases: TGTGCCAGCTCACCATCGGTGGGCACTGAAGCTTTCTTT. This sequence encodes CASSPSVGTEAFF.

This chain joins TRBV18 and TRBJ1-1, with D maybe TRBD1 (5 bases). Per germline, CDR1 KGHSH and CDR2 LQKENI. Trimming took off 3 bases at V and 4 bases at J, with 18 bases between the two ends. The CDR3 loop spans 16 amino acids. In DNA form, the CDR3 reads TGTGCCAGCTCACCGAGGACACCAGCTTCGGGCACTGAAGCTTTCTTT. This codes for CASSPRTPASGTEAFF.

This rearrangement joins TRBV2 to TRBJ1-6; 8 bases agree with TRBD1. CDR3 length: 14 residues. Germline V gives CDR1 SNHLY, CDR2 FYNNEI. The V gene end was trimmed by 3 bases and the J gene end by 8 bases; junction bases not matched to a gene: 3. The CDR3 nucleotides are TGTGCCAGCAGTGATACAGGGGGTTATTCACCCCTCCACTTT. Protein sequence: CASSDTGGYSPLHF.

This chain connects TRBV19 to TRBJ1-1; maybe TRBD1 (5 bases). Trimming pared 7 bases from V and 0 bases from J, leaving 9 bases between. There are 13 residues in the CDR3. Germline V gene lookup returns CDR1 LNHDA and CDR2 SQIVND (reference sequence). The CDR3 bases are TGTGCCAGTACCCAACAGGTGAACACTGAAGCTTTCTTT. Its protein is CASTQQVNTEAFF.

The chain couples TRBV5-1 to TRBJ1-4; 9 nucleotides align to TRBD1. CDR1 is SGHRS and CDR2 is YFSETQ in the germline V gene. Germline trimming cut 4 bases from V and 6 bases from J; bases unmatched to any gene: 4. The CDR3 totals 14 residues. The CDR3 coding sequence is TGCGCCAGCAGCGGAGGGACAGGGTATGAAAAACTGTTTTTT. Protein product: CASSGGTGYEKLFF.

The V and J genes are TRBV18 and TRBJ2-3; D ambiguous. Trimming shortened V by 5 bases and J by 4 bases, and 13 bases separated the two germline ends. Germline V gene data show CDR1 as KGHSH and CDR2 as LQKENI. This CDR3 spans 14 amino acids. The CDR3: CASSAQVISDTQYF. CDR3 DNA sequence: TGTGCCAGCTCAGCGCAAGTCATATCAGATACGCAGTATTTT. The entire variable domain, with the rest obtained from reference TRBV18 and TRBJ2-3, is as follows: NAGVMQNPRHLVRRRGQEARLRCSPMKGHSHVYWYRQLPEEGLKFMVYLQKENIIDESGMPKERFSAEFPKEGPSILRIQQVVRGDSAAYFCASSAQVISDTQYFGPGTRLTVL.

The chain carries TRBV19 and TRBJ2-1; TRBD1 matches 10 bases. The CDR3 is made up of 15 amino acids. Looked up from germline, CDR1 is LNHDA and CDR2 is SQIVND (reference sequence). The V and J ends lost 5 bases and 4 bases, in that order; junction bases with no gene match: 5. CDR3 loop: CASSPDRGVYNEQFF. Written as DNA, the CDR3 is TGTGCCAGTAGTCCGGACAGGGGGGTTTACAATGAGCAGTTCTTC.

The chain carries TRBV5-4 and TRBJ2-7, with D unclear. This CDR3 region has 12 residues. Trimming stripped 4 bases from V and 1 base from J, with 6 bases between. Germline V gene lookup returns CDR1 SGHNT and CDR2 YYREEE (reference sequence). The DNA for the CDR3 is TGTGCCAGCAGCCCGGCGTCCTACGAGCAGTACTTC. Translation gives CASSPASYEQYF. The full variable domain, in which reference TRBV5-4 and TRBJ2-7 provide the parts outside the CDR3, is ETGVTQSPTHLIKTRGQQVTLRCSSQSGHNTVSWYQQALGQGPQFIFQYYREEENGRGNFPPRFSGLQFPNYSSELNVNALELDDSALYLCASSPASYEQYFGPGTRLTVT.

The chain recombines TRBV7-9 with TRBJ2-5, with 10 bases identical to TRBD1. Germline-derived CDR1 and CDR2 are SEHNR and FQNEAQ (reference sequence). V trimming: 2 bases; J trimming: 0 bases; junction bases outside the gene matches: 3. The CDR3 consists of 16 residues. The CDR3 loop reads CASSLFGTGDQETQYF. CDR3 nucleotide sequence: TGTGCCAGCAGCTTATTCGGGACAGGGGACCAAGAGACCCAGTACTTC.

This clone has only a few counts. V gene TRBV7-9 combines with J gene TRBJ1-2, with a weak D call TRBD1 (5 bases). The CDR3 sequence is 16 residues long. Germline values: CDR1 SEHNR, CDR2 FQNEAQ (reference sequence). Trimming pared 2 bases from V and 5 bases from J, leaving 18 bases between. The CDR3 region has the DNA TGTGCCAGCAGCTTAATGGGACCGATTGTACCTTATGGCTACACCTTC. Translation: CASSLMGPIVPYGYTF. Variable domain in full (rest from reference TRBV7-9 and TRBJ1-2): DTGVSQNPRHKITKRGQNVTFRCDPISEHNRLYWYRQTLGQGPEFLTYFQNEAQLEKSRLLSDRFSAERPKGSFSTLEIQRTEQGDSAMYLCASSLMGPIVPYGYTFGSGTRLTVV.

V usage is TRBV2 and J usage is TRBJ2-5; D is unresolved. Trimming left V 6 bases short and J 4 bases short, with 15 bases between. Germline V lookup: CDR1 SNHLY, CDR2 FYNNEI. The length of the CDR3 is 14 residues. DNA for the CDR3: TGTGCCAGCAGCGTCCCGACGGATCGAGAGACCCAGTACTTC. Translated, it gives CASSVPTDRETQYF. The whole variable domain, remainder taken from reference TRBV2 and TRBJ2-5, is EPEVTQTPSHQVTQMGQEVILRCVPISNHLYFYWYRQILGQKVEFLVSFYNNEISEKSEIFDDQFSVERPDGSNFTLKIRSTKLEDSAMYFCASSVPTDRETQYFGPGTRLLVL.

This rearrangement joins TRBV4-3 to TRBJ1-6, with D tentatively TRBD1 (6 bases). The CDR3 is 16 residues long. Germline V gene lookup returns CDR1 LGHNA and CDR2 YSLEER. Between the trimmed V and J ends, which lost 1 base and 8 bases, there was a span of 15 bases. The CDR3 loop is CASSQGGQGFDSPLHF. The CDR3 DNA reads TGCGCCAGCAGCCAAGGGGGGCAGGGGTTTGATTCACCCCTCCACTTT.

This clone was seen more than once but under ten times. The chain is built from TRBV18 and TRBJ1-2; D is ambiguous. The germline V gene has CDR1 KGHSH and CDR2 LQKENI. CDR3 length equals 12 residues. The V end was cut by 4 bases, the J end by 4 bases, with 7 bases between. The CDR3 here is CASSQDGYGYTF. In nucleotides, the CDR3 is TGTGCCAGCTCACAGGACGGCTATGGCTACACCTTC.

The chain is built from TRBV2 and TRBJ1-1, with TRBD1 matching over 8 bases. The germline V gene has CDR1 SNHLY and CDR2 FYNNEI. V was clipped by 6 bases and J by 1 base; unmatched bases: 7. CDR3 length equals 15 residues. The CDR3 here is CASSVRGLWNTEAFF. Here the CDR3 DNA reads TGTGCCAGCAGCGTCAGGGGGCTCTGGAACACTGAAGCTTTCTTT.

The genes are TRBV18 and TRBJ2-6, with TRBD1 identical over 7 bases. The CDR3 totals 19 residues. With 5 bases clipped from V and 2 bases from J, the junction kept 15 bases outside the gene matches. The germline V gene encodes CDR1 KGHSH and CDR2 LQKENI. The DNA of the CDR3 is TGTGCCAGCTCATCTCAGGACAGGCCTTCCCTCCCTGGGGCCAACGTCCTGACTTTC. It specifies CASSSQDRPSLPGANVLTF. The full variable domain, in which reference TRBV18 and TRBJ2-6 provide the parts outside the CDR3, is NAGVMQNPRHLVRRRGQEARLRCSPMKGHSHVYWYRQLPEEGLKFMVYLQKENIIDESGMPKERFSAEFPKEGPSILRIQQVVRGDSAAYFCASSSQDRPSLPGANVLTFGAGSRLTVL.

This chain uses TRBV19 with TRBJ2-2, with D unresolved. Per germline, CDR1 LNHDA and CDR2 SQIVND (reference sequence). CDR3 size: 12 residues. V was cut by 6 bases and J by 2 bases, with 4 bases left in between. The CDR3 DNA is TGTGCCAGTAGCCCTAACACCGGGGAGCTGTTTTTT. It codes for CASSPNTGELFF.

The rearrangement uses TRBV19 and TRBJ2-7; D remains ambiguous. Trimming left V 5 bases short and J 2 bases short, with 10 bases between. The length of the CDR3 is 13 residues. Germline CDR1 and CDR2: LNHDA and SQIVND (reference sequence). CDR3 in amino acids: CASSPDGAYEQYF. In DNA form, the CDR3 reads TGTGCCAGTAGTCCGGACGGAGCCTACGAGCAGTACTTC.

The sample holds one count of this clone. The CDR3, as DNA: TGTGCCAGCAGTTTATCTCAGGGACAGACCCAGTACTTC. Its protein is CASSLSQGQTQYF. The chain joins TRBV27 to TRBJ2-5; D could derive from TRBD1 or TRBD2 (5 bases each). The CDR3 contains 13 residues. V dropped 0 bases and J dropped 6 bases, with 8 bases sitting between them. Germline values: CDR1 MNHEY, CDR2 SMNVEV (reference sequence).

This chain joins TRBV19 and TRBJ1-3; 10 nucleotides align to TRBD1. The CDR3 spans 18 residues. V lost 3 bases and J lost 1; bases outside the gene matches: 9. The V gene's germline CDR1 is LNHDA and CDR2 SQIVND (reference sequence). The CDR3 bases are TGTGCCAGTAGTATCCGGACAGGGGGGGCAACATCTGGAAACACCATATATTTT. It encodes CASSIRTGGATSGNTIYF.

The chain links TRBV19 to TRBJ1-6; 9 bases map to TRBD1. The J segment lost 8 bases and the V segment lost 4 bases, leaving 9 bases of the junction unmatched. CDR3 length: 16 residues. Germline CDR1 and CDR2: LNHDA and SQIVND (reference sequence). The CDR3 sequence is CASSTTGGFGYSPLHF. The DNA of the CDR3 is TGTGCCAGTAGTACAACAGGGGGCTTCGGTTATTCACCCCTCCACTTT.

This chain connects TRBV27 to TRBJ1-2; possibly TRBD1 for D (6 bases). This CDR3 is 16 amino acids long. The germline CDR1 and CDR2 sequences are MNHEY and SMNVEV (reference sequence). V dropped 3 bases and J dropped 0 bases, with 14 bases sitting between them. CDR3 loop: CASSFTREGANYGYTF. The CDR3 DNA reads TGTGCCAGCAGTTTTACCCGGGAGGGGGCTAACTATGGCTACACCTTC.

This chain connects TRBV19 to TRBJ1-6, with D maybe TRBD1 (5 bases). V dropped 3 bases and J dropped 7 bases, with 13 bases sitting between them. Germline values: CDR1 LNHDA, CDR2 SQIVND (reference sequence). This CDR3 has 15 residues. CDR3 loop: CASSMMAGTNSPLHF. The CDR3 region has the DNA TGTGCCAGTAGTATGATGGCAGGGACCAATTCACCCCTCCACTTT. Based on the CDR3 plus reference TRBV19 and TRBJ1-6, the full variable domain is DGGITQSPKYLFRKEGQNVTLSCEQNLNHDAMYWYRQDPGQGLRLIYYSQIVNDFQKGDIAEGYSVSREKKESFPLTVTSAQKNPTAFYLCASSMMAGTNSPLHFGNGTRLTVT.

J is TRBJ1-2 and V is TRBV7-3; D may be TRBD1 (6 bases). Trimming removed 5 bases from V and 4 bases from J, with 11 bases in between. Germline values: CDR1 SGHTA, CDR2 FQGTGA. The CDR3 totals 13 residues. CDR3 in amino acids: CASSPGEPYGYTF. The CDR3 coding sequence is TGTGCCAGCAGCCCAGGGGAGCCCTATGGCTACACCTTC.

The sample holds one count of this clone. The chain links TRBV6-5 to TRBJ1-1; D gene uncertain. The germline CDR1 and CDR2 sequences are MNHEY and SVGAGI. This CDR3 spans 14 amino acids. The V gene lost 2 bases and the J gene lost 4 bases, with 11 bases spanning the gap. CDR3: CASSYGQLGTEAFF. CDR3 nucleotides: TGTGCCAGCAGTTACGGGCAGTTAGGCACTGAAGCTTTCTTT.

The chain couples TRBV9 to TRBJ1-2; D is perhaps TRBD1 (6 bases). This CDR3 is 16 amino acids long. Germline lookup yields CDR1 SGDLS and CDR2 YYNGEE. V shed 0 bases and J shed 4 bases, with 16 bases lying between them. Here the CDR3 reads CASSVDIGGAGYGYTF. CDR3 DNA: TGTGCCAGCAGCGTAGATATCGGGGGCGCCGGCTATGGCTACACCTTC. The full variable domain, completed using reference TRBV9 and TRBJ1-2, is DSGVTQTPKHLITATGQRVTLRCSPRSGDLSVYWYQQSLDQGLQFLIQYYNGEERAKGNILERFSAQQFPDLHSELNLSSLELGDSALYFCASSVDIGGAGYGYTFGSGTRLTVV.

The V call is TRBV7-9, the J call TRBJ2-6; D is unclear. The CDR3 is made up of 14 amino acids. Germline CDR1 and CDR2: SEHNR and FQNEAQ (reference sequence). V lost 8 bases, J lost 0 bases, and 8 bases lay in between. CDR3 nucleotides: TGTGCCAGCCCTGGGCCCTCTGGGGCCAACGTCCTGACTTTC. It translates to CASPGPSGANVLTF.

CDR3 nucleotide sequence: TGTGCCATCAGTGAGTCTACGGGTGGCAGCTCTGGAAACACCATATATTTT. Translated, it gives CAISESTGGSSGNTIYF. The V call is TRBV10-3, the J call TRBJ1-3; D call uncertain. V lost 0 bases, J lost 0 bases, and 12 bases lay in between. Germline V gene lookup returns CDR1 ENHRY and CDR2 SYGVKD. The CDR3 runs to 17 residues.

The V and J genes are TRBV5-1 and TRBJ1-2; D not certain. The CDR3 is made up of 14 amino acids. Germline V gene lookup returns CDR1 SGHRS and CDR2 YFSETQ. Trimming stripped 0 bases from V and 5 bases from J, with 11 bases between. Written as DNA, the CDR3 is TGCGCCAGCAGCTTGGATGGGTCACGATATGGCTACACCTTC. Protein product: CASSLDGSRYGYTF.

V and J are TRBV7-9 and TRBJ2-1; D might be TRBD2 (6 bases). V gave up 5 bases and J gave up 9 bases, with 17 bases separating them. Germline V CDR1 and CDR2: SEHNR, FQNEAQ (reference sequence). The CDR3 sequence is 14 residues long. CDR3 sequence: CASSILGGGGEQFF. The CDR3 coding sequence is TGTGCCAGCAGCATCCTGGGAGGTGGGGGTGAGCAGTTCTTC.

The gene calls are TRBV5-1 and TRBJ2-1, with TRBD1 matching over 9 bases. The CDR3 contains 14 residues. Germline V CDR1 and CDR2: SGHRS, YFSETQ. Trimming at V came to 3 bases and at J to 7 bases, leaving 5 bases not matched to a gene. Written as DNA, the CDR3 is TGCGCCAGCAGCTCCTGGGACAGGGCAAATGAGCAGTTCTTC. This encodes CASSSWDRANEQFF.